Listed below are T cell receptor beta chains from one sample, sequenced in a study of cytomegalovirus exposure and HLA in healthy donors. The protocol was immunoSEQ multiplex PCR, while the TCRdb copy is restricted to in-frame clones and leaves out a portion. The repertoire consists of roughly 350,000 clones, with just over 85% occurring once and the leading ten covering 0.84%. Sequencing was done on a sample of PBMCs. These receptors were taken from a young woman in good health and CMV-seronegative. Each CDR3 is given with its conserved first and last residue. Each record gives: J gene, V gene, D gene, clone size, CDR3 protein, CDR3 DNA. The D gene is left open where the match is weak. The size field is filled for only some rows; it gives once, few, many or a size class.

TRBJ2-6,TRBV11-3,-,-,CASSAGGVAGANVLTF,TGTGCCAGCAGCGCCGGAGGAGTGGCTGGGGCCAACGTCCTGACTTTC
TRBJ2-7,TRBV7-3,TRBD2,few,CASSLTSGRESEQYF,TGTGCCAGCAGCTTGACTAGCGGGAGGGAATCCGAGCAGTACTTC
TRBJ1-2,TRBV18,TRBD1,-,CASSPSDRGRGYTF,TGTGCCAGCTCACCTTCCGACAGGGGCAGGGGCTACACCTTC
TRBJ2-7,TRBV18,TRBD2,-,CASTPSGGYEQYF,TGTGCCAGCACGCCTAGCGGGGGTTACGAGCAGTACTTC
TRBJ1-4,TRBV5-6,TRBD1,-,CASSAGTGTNEKLFF,TGTGCCAGCAGCGCAGGGACAGGGACTAATGAAAAACTGTTTTTT
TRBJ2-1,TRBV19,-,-,CASSIDRNEQFF,TGTGCCAGTAGTATAGACCGCAATGAGCAGTTCTTC
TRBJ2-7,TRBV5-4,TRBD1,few,CASSDWTGGTYEQYF,TGTGCCAGCAGCGATTGGACAGGGGGGACCTACGAGCAGTACTTC
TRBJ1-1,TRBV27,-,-,CASRKDTMNTEAFF,TGTGCCAGCAGAAAAGATACTATGAACACTGAAGCTTTCTTT
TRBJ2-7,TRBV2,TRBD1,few,CASNGQGRTYEQYF,TGTGCCAGCAACGGACAGGGTAGAACCTACGAGCAGTACTTC
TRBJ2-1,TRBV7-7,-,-,CASSQSGSSYNEQFF,TGTGCTAGCAGCCAAAGCGGCAGCTCCTACAATGAGCAGTTCTTC
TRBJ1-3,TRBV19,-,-,CASSTGGNTIYF,TGTGCCAGTAGTACTGGGGGGAACACCATATATTTT
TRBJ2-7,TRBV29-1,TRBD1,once,CSVRGQGPSYEQYF,TGCAGCGTTAGGGGGCAGGGGCCCTCTTACGAGCAGTACTTC
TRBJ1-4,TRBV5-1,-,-,CASSLTSSGSGEKLFF,TGCGCCAGCAGCTTGACGAGTAGTGGTTCGGGTGAAAAACTGTTTTTT
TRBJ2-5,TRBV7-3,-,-,CASSLVRKETQYF,TGTGCCAGCAGCTTAGTGCGGAAAGAGACCCAGTACTTC
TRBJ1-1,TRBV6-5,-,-,CASSYSERAAEAFF,TGTGCCAGCAGTTACTCCGAGCGGGCAGCTGAAGCTTTCTTT
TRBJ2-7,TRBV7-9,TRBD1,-,CASSLGGTGFREQYF,TGTGCCAGCAGCTTAGGAGGGACAGGGTTCCGCGAGCAGTACTTC
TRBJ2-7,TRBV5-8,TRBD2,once,CASSLAPSGSVEQYF,TGTGCCAGCAGCTTGGCTCCTAGCGGGAGTGTCGAGCAGTACTTC
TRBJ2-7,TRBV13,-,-,CASSPGGWENSYEQYF,TGTGCCAGCAGCCCCGGAGGATGGGAAAACTCCTACGAGCAGTACTTC
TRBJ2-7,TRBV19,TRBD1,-,CASSIGRGSREQYF,TGTGCCAGTAGTATTGGCAGGGGGTCTAGGGAGCAGTACTTC
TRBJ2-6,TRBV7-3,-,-,CASSLGRYEGDAGANVLTF,TGTGCCAGCAGCTTAGGACGCTACGAGGGGGATGCAGGGGCCAACGTCCTGACTTTC
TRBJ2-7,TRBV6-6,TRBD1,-,CASSKTGYPNYEQYF,TGTGCCAGCAGTAAGACAGGGTACCCCAACTACGAGCAGTACTTC
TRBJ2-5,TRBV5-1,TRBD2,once,CATAGGPEETQYF,TGCGCCACCGCGGGAGGCCCTGAAGAGACCCAGTACTTC
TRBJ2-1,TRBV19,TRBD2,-,CASRLAEAYNEQFF,TGTGCCAGCAGACTAGCGGAGGCCTACAATGAGCAGTTCTTC
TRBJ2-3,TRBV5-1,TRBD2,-,CASSSHSGTDTQYF,TGCGCCAGCAGCTCCCATAGCGGGACAGATACGCAGTATTTT
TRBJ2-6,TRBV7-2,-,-,CASSPVLSGANVLTF,TGTGCCAGCAGCCCCGTTCTCTCTGGGGCCAACGTCCTGACTTTC
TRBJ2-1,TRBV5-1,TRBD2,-,CASIGLAGAYNEQFF,TGCGCCAGCATCGGACTAGCGGGAGCTTACAATGAGCAGTTCTTC
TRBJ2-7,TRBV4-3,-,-,CASSQAGGRGAAGLGVGEQYF,TGCGCCAGCAGCCAAGCTGGAGGCAGGGGGGCAGCGGGCCTAGGGGTAGGCGAGCAGTACTTC
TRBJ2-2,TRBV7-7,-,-,CASSPPITRGSGELFF,TGTGCCAGCAGCCCACCGATTACCAGGGGATCCGGGGAGCTGTTTTTT
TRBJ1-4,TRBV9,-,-,CASSVMDNNEKLFF,TGTGCCAGCAGCGTAATGGACAATAATGAAAAACTGTTTTTT
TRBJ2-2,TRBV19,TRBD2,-,CASSVRASGSVGELFF,TGTGCCAGTAGTGTTCGGGCTAGCGGGAGTGTCGGGGAGCTGTTTTTT
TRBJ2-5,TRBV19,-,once,CASSMEGAQETQYF,TGTGCCAGTAGTATGGAGGGGGCCCAAGAGACCCAGTACTTC
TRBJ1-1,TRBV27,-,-,CASSLSRGLFEAFF,TGTGCCAGCAGTTTGAGTCGAGGGCTGTTTGAAGCTTTCTTT
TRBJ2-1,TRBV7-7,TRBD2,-,CASSHEGLALYNEQFF,TGTGCCAGCAGCCACGAAGGACTAGCTCTCTACAATGAGCAGTTCTTC
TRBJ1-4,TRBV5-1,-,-,CASSSTPTNEKLFF,TGCGCCAGCAGCTCGACACCAACTAATGAAAAACTGTTTTTT
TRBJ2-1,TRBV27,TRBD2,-,CASSLRGGLVAYNEQFF,TGTGCCAGCAGCCTCCGGGGCGGACTAGTTGCCTACAATGAGCAGTTCTTC
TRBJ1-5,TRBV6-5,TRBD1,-,CASSTGQGPQPQHF,TGTGCCAGCAGCACCGGACAGGGCCCTCAGCCCCAGCATTTT
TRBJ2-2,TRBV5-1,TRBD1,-,CASGDRANTGELFF,TGCGCCAGCGGGGACAGGGCGAACACCGGGGAGCTGTTTTTT
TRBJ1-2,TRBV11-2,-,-,CASSPVGRTRYGYTF,TGTGCCAGCAGCCCTGTGGGCCGGACTCGCTATGGCTACACCTTC
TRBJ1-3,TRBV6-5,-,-,CASRNVGGNTIYF,TGTGCCAGCAGGAACGTCGGTGGAAACACCATATATTTT
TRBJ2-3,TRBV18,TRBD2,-,CASSPRTSGSSGADTQYF,TGTGCCAGCTCACCAAGGACTAGCGGGAGTTCTGGGGCAGATACGCAGTATTTT
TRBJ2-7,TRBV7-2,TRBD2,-,CASSTGLAGGPEQYF,TGTGCCAGCAGCACGGGACTAGCGGGAGGGCCGGAGCAGTACTTC
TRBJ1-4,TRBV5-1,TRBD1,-,CASRTGTGGEKLFF,TGCGCCAGCAGGACCGGGACAGGGGGTGAAAAACTGTTTTTT
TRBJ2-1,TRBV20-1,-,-,CSVLGNEQFF,TGCAGTGTACTAGGCAATGAGCAGTTCTTC
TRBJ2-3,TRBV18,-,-,CASSGQTSRSTDTQYF,TGTGCCAGCTCAGGACAGACCTCCCGTAGCACAGATACGCAGTATTTT
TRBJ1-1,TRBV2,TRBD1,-,CASRLGQGLTEAFF,TGTGCCAGCAGATTAGGACAGGGTTTAACTGAAGCTTTCTTT
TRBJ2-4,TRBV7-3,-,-,CASSPSGVAKNIQYF,TGTGCCAGCAGCCCCTCCGGGGTAGCCAAAAACATTCAGTACTTC
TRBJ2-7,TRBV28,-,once,CASSLPTGTYEQYF,TGTGCCAGCAGTTTACCCACCGGGACCTACGAGCAGTACTTC